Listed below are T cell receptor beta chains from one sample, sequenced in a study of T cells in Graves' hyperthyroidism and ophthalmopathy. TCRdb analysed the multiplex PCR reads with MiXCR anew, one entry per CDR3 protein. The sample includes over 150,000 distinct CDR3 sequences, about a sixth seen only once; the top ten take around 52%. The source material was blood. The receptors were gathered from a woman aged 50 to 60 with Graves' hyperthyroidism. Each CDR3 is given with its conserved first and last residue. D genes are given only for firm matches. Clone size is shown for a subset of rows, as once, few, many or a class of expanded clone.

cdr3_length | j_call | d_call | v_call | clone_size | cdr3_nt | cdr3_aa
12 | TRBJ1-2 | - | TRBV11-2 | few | TGTGCCAGCAGCTTTGACAGCTATGGCTACACCTTC | CASSFDSYGYTF
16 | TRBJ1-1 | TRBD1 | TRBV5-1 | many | TGCGCCAGCAGCTTGGCCGGGACAGGGGGCCGAACTGAAGCTTTCTTT | CASSLAGTGGRTEAFF
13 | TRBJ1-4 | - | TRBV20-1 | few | TGCAGTGCTAGGGGAGTTTTTAATGAAAAACTGTTTTTT | CSARGVFNEKLFF
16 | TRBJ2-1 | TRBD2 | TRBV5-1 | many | TGCGCCAGCAGCTTGGGAGGGACTAGGCCCTCCGATGAGCAGTTCTTC | CASSLGGTRPSDEQFF
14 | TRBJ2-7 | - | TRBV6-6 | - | TGTGCCAGCAGTTACTTTAGGGGGAGGTACGAGCAGTACTTC | CASSYFRGRYEQYF
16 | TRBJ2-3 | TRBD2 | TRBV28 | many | TGTGCCAGCAGTACGGGGGGGGAGGGCCTCGAGGATACGCAGTATTTT | CASSTGGEGLEDTQYF
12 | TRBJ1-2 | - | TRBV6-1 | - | TGTGCCAGCAATGACAAGGACTATGGCTACACCTTC | CASNDKDYGYTF
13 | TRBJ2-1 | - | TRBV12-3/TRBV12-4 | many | TGTGCCAGCAGTTTTAGGGGTGGTCATGAGCAGTTCTTC | CASSFRGGHEQFF
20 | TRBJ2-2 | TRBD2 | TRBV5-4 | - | TGTGCCAGCAGCAGAGGTTTAGGCGGGAGGGCCTCGTCGAACACCGGGGAGCTGTTTTTT | CASSRGLGGRASSNTGELFF
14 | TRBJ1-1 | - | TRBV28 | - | TGTGCCAGCAGTCTCCGCGGACGGGGATTTTTAGCTTTCTTT | CASSLRGRGFLAFF
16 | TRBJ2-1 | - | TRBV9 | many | TGTGCCAGCAGCGTAGCTACAAGGGAGATTCAGAATGAGCAGTTCTTC | CASSVATREIQNEQFF
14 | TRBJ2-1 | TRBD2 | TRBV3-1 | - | TGTGCCAGCAGCCGAGGGAGGCTTGGCGGGAGAGCGTTCTTC | CASSRGRLGGRAFF
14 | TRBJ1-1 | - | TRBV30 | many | TGTGCCTGGAGTCACCGGACAGTGCCCTCTGAAGCTTTCTTT | CAWSHRTVPSEAFF
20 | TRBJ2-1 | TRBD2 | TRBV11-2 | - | TGTGCCAGCAGCCCATGGCCCGGGACTAGCGGGAGGAGTCCCTACAATGAGCAGTTCTTC | CASSPWPGTSGRSPYNEQFF
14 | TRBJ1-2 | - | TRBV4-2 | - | TGTGCCAGCAGCCAAGAGGCCTGGACTAATGGCTACACCTTC | CASSQEAWTNGYTF
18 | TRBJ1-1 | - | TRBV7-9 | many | TGTGCCAGCAGACACCACTGGGTTAAGGGAAAAGGGGACACTGAAGCTTTCTTT | CASRHHWVKGKGDTEAFF
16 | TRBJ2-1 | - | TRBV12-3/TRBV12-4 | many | TGTGCCAGCAGCCCAGCCGGGACGGGGGGCCTCAATGAGCAGTTCTTC | CASSPAGTGGLNEQFF
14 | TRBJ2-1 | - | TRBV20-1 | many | TGCAGTACCCAGGCTAGCGTATCTACCAATGAGCAGTTCTTC | CSTQASVSTNEQFF
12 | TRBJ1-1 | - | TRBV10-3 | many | TGTGCCACCGACGGCATGAACACTGAAGCTTTCTTT | CATDGMNTEAFF
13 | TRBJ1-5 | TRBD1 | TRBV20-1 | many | TGCAGTGCTTACACAGGGGTTGGGCAGCCCCAGCATTTT | CSAYTGVGQPQHF
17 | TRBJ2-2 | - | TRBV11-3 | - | TGTGCCAGCAGCTTGAGGGGGTGGGAGGGGAACACCGGGGAGCTGTTTTTT | CASSLRGWEGNTGELFF
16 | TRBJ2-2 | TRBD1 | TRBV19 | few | TGTGCCAGTAGTCCCAGGACAGGGGCGAACACCGGGGAGCTGTTTTTT | CASSPRTGANTGELFF
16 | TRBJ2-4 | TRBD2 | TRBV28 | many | TGTGCCAGCAGTTTCCCAGCGGGACTAGCCAAAAACATTCAGTACTTC | CASSFPAGLAKNIQYF
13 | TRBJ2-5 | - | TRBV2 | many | TGTGCCAGCGTCGTTCGGGGCACAGAGACCCAGTACTTC | CASVVRGTETQYF
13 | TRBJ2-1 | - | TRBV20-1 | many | TGCAGTGCTAGAAGGGCCGCCGGTGGTGGGCAGTTCTTC | CSARRAAGGGQFF
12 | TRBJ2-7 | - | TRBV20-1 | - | TGCAGTGCTAGGCCCAGCGTCTACGAGCAGTACTTC | CSARPSVYEQYF
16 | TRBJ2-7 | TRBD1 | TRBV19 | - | TGTGCCAGTAGTAATAAACGGACAGGGGGCTCCTACGAGCAGTACTTC | CASSNKRTGGSYEQYF
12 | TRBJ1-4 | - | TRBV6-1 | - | TGTGCCAGCAGTGAGCCCGGGTCAAACCTGTTTTTT | CASSEPGSNLFF
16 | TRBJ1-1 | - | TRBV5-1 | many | TGCGCCAGCAGCTTGGTAGGGCAACGTGGGAACACTGAAGCTTTCTTT | CASSLVGQRGNTEAFF
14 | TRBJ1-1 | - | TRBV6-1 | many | TGTGCCAGCAGTGAATCTGGAGGGAACACTGAAGCTTTCTTT | CASSESGGNTEAFF
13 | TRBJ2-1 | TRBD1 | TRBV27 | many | TGTGCCAGCACGGGACAGAACTACAATGAGCAGTTCTTC | CASTGQNYNEQFF
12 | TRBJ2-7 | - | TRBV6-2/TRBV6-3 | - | TGTGCCAGCAGTTTAGCCCCCCACGAGCAGTACTTC | CASSLAPHEQYF
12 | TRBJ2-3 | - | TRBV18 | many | TGTGCCAGCTCATTCACGGGAGATACGCAGTATTTT | CASSFTGDTQYF
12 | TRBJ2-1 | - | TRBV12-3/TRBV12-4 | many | TGTGCCAGCACAAGGACCTTGAATGAGCAGTTCTTC | CASTRTLNEQFF
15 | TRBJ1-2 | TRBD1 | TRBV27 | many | TGTGCCAGCGCAAAGTCCGGGACAGGCTACTATGGCTACACCTTC | CASAKSGTGYYGYTF
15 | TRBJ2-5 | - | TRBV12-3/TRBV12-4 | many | TGTGCCAGCAGTTCCAACAGGGCGTACCAAGAGACCCAGTACTTC | CASSSNRAYQETQYF
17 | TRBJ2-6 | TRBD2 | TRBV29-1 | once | TGCAGCGTTTTAGCGGGAGTTTTACCGTCCGGGGCCAACGTCCTGACTTTC | CSVLAGVLPSGANVLTF
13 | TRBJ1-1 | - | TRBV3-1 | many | TGTGCCAGCAGCCATGAGGGGCGCACTGAAGCTTTCTTT | CASSHEGRTEAFF
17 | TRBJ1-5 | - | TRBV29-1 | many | TGCAGCGTCGCACTCCTTCAGGATGCCGATAGCAATCAGCCCCAGCATTTT | CSVALLQDADSNQPQHF
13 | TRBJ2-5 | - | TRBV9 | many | TGTGCCAGCAGCGCCGGAGGCTTCGAGACCCAGTACTTC | CASSAGGFETQYF
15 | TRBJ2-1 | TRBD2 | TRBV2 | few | TGTGCCAGCAGCACCGGGACTAGCGTCAGCCATGAGCAGTTCTTC | CASSTGTSVSHEQFF
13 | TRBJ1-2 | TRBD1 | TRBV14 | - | TGTGCCAGCAGCCAGGACAGGGCGCGTGGCTACACCTTC | CASSQDRARGYTF
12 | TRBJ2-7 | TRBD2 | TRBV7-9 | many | TGTGCCAGCAGCTGGACTAGTTTCGGGCAGTACTTC | CASSWTSFGQYF
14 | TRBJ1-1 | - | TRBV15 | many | TGTGCCACCAGCAAGGGACACAGGAACACTGAAGCTTTCTTT | CATSKGHRNTEAFF
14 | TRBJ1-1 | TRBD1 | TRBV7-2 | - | TGTGCCAGCAGAAAGGACAGGAGGAACACTGAAGCTTTCTTT | CASRKDRRNTEAFF
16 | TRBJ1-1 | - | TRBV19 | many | TGTGCCAGTAGTATAGAGGGGCGACCTATGAACACTGAAGCTTTCTTT | CASSIEGRPMNTEAFF